This paragraph covers one TCR beta chain sequence. The source of the sample is a study of blood T cell repertoires in COVID-19. Study context: The study drew acute and convalescent COVID-19 samples from the United States, Italy and Spain. Sources were T cells, B-cell-depleted T cells, or PBMCs; the material itself was cDNA or gDNA.

The length of the CDR3 is 15 residues. Germline-derived CDR1 and CDR2 are LGHDT and YNNKEL (reference sequence). V dropped 4 bases and J dropped 10; count of bases not matched to a gene: 7. Methods used by the authors: Reference gene primer amplification yielded estimated nucleated cell counts. Profiling relied on immunoSEQ multiplex PCR, and the TCRdb table lists in-frame clones only, not all of them. V, J and clone size reflect that table, while D and trimming were determined from the DNA. Of about 440,000 clones in the sample, roughly 91% are singletons; the top ten hold approximately 4.5%. The chain uses TRBV3-1 (or the pseudogene TRBV3-2) and TRBJ1-6; TRBD1 matches at 10 bases. The TCR was taken from a woman younger than 45 with acute or convalescent COVID-19. The sequenced material came from peripheral blood. CDR3 nucleotides: TGTGCCAGCAGCCCCCCCGGGACAGGGGTATCACCCCTCCACTTT. This translates into CASSPPGTGVSPLHF.